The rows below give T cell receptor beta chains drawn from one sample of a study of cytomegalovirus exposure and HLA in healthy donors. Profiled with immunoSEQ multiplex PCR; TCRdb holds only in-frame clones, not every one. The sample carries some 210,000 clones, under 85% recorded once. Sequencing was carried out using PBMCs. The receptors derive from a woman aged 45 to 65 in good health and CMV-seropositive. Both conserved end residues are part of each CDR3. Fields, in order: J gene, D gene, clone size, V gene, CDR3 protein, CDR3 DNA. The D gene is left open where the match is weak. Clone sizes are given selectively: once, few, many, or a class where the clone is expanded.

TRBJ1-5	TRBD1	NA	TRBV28	CASRLQGWRNQPQHF	TGTGCCAGCAGATTACAGGGGTGGAGGAATCAGCCCCAGCATTTT
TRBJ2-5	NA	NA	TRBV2	CASSESRQETQYF	TGTGCCAGCAGTGAATCCCGCCAAGAGACCCAGTACTTC
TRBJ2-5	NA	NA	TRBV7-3	CASSLRVRRKETQYF	TGTGCCAGCAGCTTAAGGGTCAGGCGCAAGGAGACCCAGTACTTC
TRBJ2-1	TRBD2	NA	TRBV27	CASSLSGVPSYNEQFF	TGTGCCAGCAGCCTTAGCGGGGTGCCCTCCTACAATGAGCAGTTCTTC
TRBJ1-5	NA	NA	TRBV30	CAWSSWRGRGNQPQHF	TGTGCCTGGAGCTCTTGGAGAGGGAGAGGCAATCAGCCCCAGCATTTT
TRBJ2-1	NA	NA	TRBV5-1	CASSWGDSSNEQFF	TGCGCCAGCAGCTGGGGGGACAGCAGTAATGAGCAGTTCTTC
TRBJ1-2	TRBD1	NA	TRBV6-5	CASRSSGTGSGYTF	TGTGCCAGCAGGTCTTCCGGGACAGGGAGCGGCTACACCTTC
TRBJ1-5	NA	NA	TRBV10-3	CAISDPAGRNQPQHF	TGTGCCATCAGTGATCCGGCAGGGAGGAATCAGCCCCAGCATTTT
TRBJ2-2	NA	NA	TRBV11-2	CASSLDSTGGELFF	TGTGCCAGCAGCTTAGATAGTACAGGGGGGGAGCTGTTTTTT
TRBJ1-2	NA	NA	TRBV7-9	CASSQFSRAPRGGYTF	TGTGCCAGCAGCCAGTTCTCCCGGGCTCCGCGGGGGGGCTACACCTTC
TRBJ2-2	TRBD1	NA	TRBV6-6	CASEEGAEAGELFF	TGTGCCAGCGAAGAGGGGGCTGAGGCCGGGGAGCTGTTTTTT
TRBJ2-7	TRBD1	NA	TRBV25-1	CASSPAGTGVYEQYF	TGTGCCAGCTCTCCTGCCGGGACAGGGGTCTACGAGCAGTACTTC
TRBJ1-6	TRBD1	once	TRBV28	CASSPRTGNSYNSPLHF	TGTGCCAGCAGTCCCCGGACAGGGAACTCCTATAATTCACCCCTCCACTTT